The next 23 T cell receptor beta chains were all read from a single sample in a study of T cell responses to AZD1222 COVID-19 vaccine. Libraries were prepared by immunoSEQ multiplex PCR; TCRdb keeps only in-frame clonotypes and omits some of them. Here the sample spans 95,000 to 150,000 clones, 80% to 90% being singletons. The source material was peripheral blood, sampled on day 0 of AZD1222 vaccination. These receptors came from an adult in good health.

This clone showed up just a few times. The V call is TRBV6-5, the J call TRBJ1-4, with 9 bases aligning to TRBD1. The CDR3 has 15 residues. Germline V gene sequence: CDR1 MNHEY, CDR2 SVGAGI. The ends lost 7 bases at V and 5 bases at J; junction bases unmatched: 8. CDR3 DNA sequence: TGTGCCAGCACCCCATACGGGACAGGGAATGAAAAACTGTTTTTT. It encodes CASTPYGTGNEKLFF.

The V and J genes are TRBV3-1 (or the pseudogene TRBV3-2) and TRBJ2-7, with 9 bases that match TRBD1. Germline lookup yields CDR1 LGHDT and CDR2 YNNKEL (reference sequence). This CDR3 comprises 14 residues. The junction had 6 bases not matched to a gene; V was cut back by 3 bases and J by 6 bases. The CDR3 DNA follows: TGTGCCAGCAGCCAGCGGGGACAGGGAGGCGAGCAGTACTTC. This codes for CASSQRGQGGEQYF.

The chain joins TRBV19 to TRBJ1-4; D gene ambiguous. Germline CDR1 LNHDA, CDR2 SQIVND (reference sequence). The CDR3 sequence is 15 residues long. V was shortened by 5 bases and J by 0 bases, with 10 bases between the two germline ends. The CDR3 region is CASSPTVATNEKLFF. The CDR3 region has the DNA TGTGCCAGTAGTCCTACAGTCGCAACTAATGAAAAACTGTTTTTT.

The chain links TRBV7-2 to TRBJ1-6, with a tentative D call TRBD1 (5 bases). From germline, CDR1 is SGHTA and CDR2 FQGNSA. CDR3 length: 15 residues. V was clipped by 5 bases and J by 6 bases, with 14 bases between them. CDR3 in amino acids: CASSPRQSFNSPLHF. The CDR3 nucleotides read TGTGCCAGCAGCCCACGACAGAGCTTTAATTCACCCCTCCACTTT.

The CDR3 DNA reads TGCAGCGCCGGGACAGGGGAAGGGAGCATTCAGTACTTC. This translates into CSAGTGEGSIQYF. V usage is TRBV29-1 and J usage is TRBJ2-4, with 10 bases that match TRBD1. Unmatched junction bases numbered 9, after V lost 7 bases and J lost 9 bases. CDR3 length equals 13 residues. Germline assignment: CDR1 SQVTM and CDR2 ANQGSEA.

The chain combines TRBV7-6 with TRBJ1-1; weak D call: TRBD1 (5 bases). This CDR3 has 13 amino acids. Trimming pared 5 bases from V and 1 base from J, leaving 8 bases between. Germline V gives CDR1 SGHVS, CDR2 FNYEAQ. For the CDR3, the DNA is TGTGCCAGCAGCCTACAGGAGAACACTGAAGCTTTCTTT. Translation: CASSLQENTEAFF. Filled out from reference TRBV7-6 and TRBJ1-1, the complete variable domain reads GAGVSQSPRYKVTKRGQDVALRCDPISGHVSLYWYRQALGQGPEFLTYFNYEAQQDKSGLPNDRFSAERPEGSISTLTIQRTEQRDSAMYRCASSLQENTEAFFGQGTRLTVV.

In nucleotides, the CDR3 is TGCGCCAGCAGCCAAGATGTGAGTCTTTCCTACTATGGCTACACCTTC. It yields the protein CASSQDVSLSYYGYTF. This chain links TRBV4-3 with TRBJ1-2; D gene uncertain. The CDR3 totals 16 residues. Germline V gene lookup returns CDR1 LGHNA and CDR2 YSLEER. The ends were cut back, 0 bases at V and 3 bases at J, with 14 bases in the middle.

This chain uses TRBV7-2 with TRBJ1-2; D is unresolved. V lost 3 bases and J 7 bases, leaving 15 bases between the germline ends. The CDR3 covers 14 residues. Germline CDR1 reads SGHTA; CDR2 reads FQGNSA. CDR3 region: CASSFSQPTSGYTF. CDR3 coding DNA: TGTGCCAGCAGCTTTTCTCAGCCCACTTCTGGCTACACCTTC. The full variable domain, in which reference TRBV7-2 and TRBJ1-2 provide the parts outside the CDR3, is GAGVSQSPSNKVTEKGKDVELRCDPISGHTALYWYRQSLGQGLEFLIYFQGNSAPDKSGLPSDRFSAERTGGSVSTLTIQRTQQEDSAVYLCASSFSQPTSGYTFGSGTRLTVV.

The J gene is TRBJ1-1, the V gene TRBV4-2; 9 nucleotides align to TRBD1. Germline V gene sequence: CDR1 LGHNA, CDR2 YNFKEQ. V was clipped by 5 bases and J by 0 bases; unmatched bases: 7. CDR3 length: 16 amino acids. CDR3 residues: CASSSGQGTLNTEAFF. The CDR3 region has the DNA TGTGCCAGCAGCTCCGGACAGGGGACCTTGAACACTGAAGCTTTCTTT.

The chain employs TRBV2 and TRBJ1-2, with 9 bases that match TRBD1. Losses at the gene ends were 5 bases for V and 3 bases for J; bases not matched to a gene: 4. Germline CDR1 and CDR2: SNHLY and FYNNEI. The CDR3 runs 14 residues. CDR3 residues: CASSRTGVDYGYTF. In nucleotides, the CDR3 is TGTGCCAGCAGTCGGACAGGGGTTGACTATGGCTACACCTTC.

This chain uses TRBV10-3 with TRBJ1-5, with 7 bases lining up with TRBD1. The CDR3 extends over 15 amino acids. Germline lookup yields CDR1 ENHRY and CDR2 SYGVKD. Trimming at V came to 11 bases and at J to 1 base, leaving 11 bases not matched to a gene. CDR3 in amino acids: CAARQGLESNQPQHF. CDR3 DNA: TGTGCCGCACGACAGGGACTAGAAAGCAATCAGCCCCAGCATTTT.

V is TRBV7-8 and J is TRBJ2-5; TRBD1 matches 7 bases. The germline CDR1 and CDR2 sequences are SGHVS and FQNEAQ. Germline trimming cut 5 bases from V and 2 bases from J; bases unmatched to any gene: 14. The CDR3 covers 17 residues. The CDR3 bases are TGTGCCAGCAGCCCAGGGAAGGCAGGGGGTTCGCAAGAGACCCAGTACTTC. It codes for CASSPGKAGGSQETQYF.

This clone turned up a few times. CDR3 bases: TGTGCCAGCAGCCAAGATCGGGCAGGAGATGGCTACACCTTC. Translation gives CASSQDRAGDGYTF. This rearrangement joins TRBV4-2 to TRBJ1-2; D not certain. From germline, CDR1 is LGHNA and CDR2 YNFKEQ. V gave up 0 bases and J gave up 6 bases, with 11 bases separating them. CDR3 length equals 14 residues.

V is TRBV4-3 and J is TRBJ1-6; D is unresolved. V lost 1 base and J lost 8, with 15 bases in between. Germline-derived CDR1 and CDR2 are LGHNA and YSLEER. The CDR3 length is 16 residues. DNA of the CDR3: TGCGCCAGCAGCCAAGTCTCACACTCGAGAGATTCACCCCTCCACTTT. Protein product: CASSQVSHSRDSPLHF.

This clone was counted ten times or more. The chain carries TRBV27 and TRBJ1-1; no firm D call. Germline assignment: CDR1 MNHEY and CDR2 SMNVEV (reference sequence). Trimming shortened V by 0 bases and J by 5 bases, and 10 bases separated the two germline ends. This CDR3 has 14 amino acids. The CDR3 spells CASSLSVSGTEAFF. In DNA, the CDR3 is TGTGCCAGCAGTTTATCCGTCTCGGGAACTGAAGCTTTCTTT.

The V and J genes are TRBV6-4 and TRBJ2-5; D may be TRBD1 or TRBD2 (5 bases each). V was pared by 2 bases and J by 1 base, with 17 bases between. Germline V gene sequence: CDR1 MRHNA, CDR2 SNTAGT. The CDR3 contains 17 residues. The CDR3 region is CASSDARGPMGQETQYF. In DNA, the CDR3 is TGTGCCAGCAGTGACGCTCGGGGACCTATGGGCCAAGAGACCCAGTACTTC.

V is TRBV7-2 and J is TRBJ2-7, with 8 nucleotides matching TRBD2. The CDR3 sequence is 17 residues long. CDR1 SGHTA and CDR2 FQGNSA come from the germline V gene. Losses at the gene ends were 5 bases for V and 1 base for J; bases not matched to a gene: 13. The CDR3 coding sequence is TGTGCCAGCAGCCAACCTTTTGGTAGCGGGGCATCCTACGAGCAGTACTTC. Protein: CASSQPFGSGASYEQYF.

The genes are TRBV3-1 (or the pseudogene TRBV3-2) and TRBJ1-2; a weak D match, TRBD1 (6 bases). V was clipped by 0 bases and J by 7 bases, with 18 bases between them. The CDR3 spans 16 residues. Germline CDR1 reads LGHDT; CDR2 reads YNNKEL (reference sequence). The CDR3 sequence: CASSQEGSGGEGGYTF. The CDR3 DNA sequence: TGTGCCAGCAGCCAAGAAGGATCCGGGGGCGAGGGTGGCTACACCTTC.

Note on this clone: Other DNA sequences within the sample encode an identical CDR3. The CDR3: CASSARGQPQHF. The CDR3 DNA reads as TGTGCCAGCAGTGCCAGGGGTCAGCCCCAGCATTTT. V is TRBV27 and J is TRBJ1-5; D is possibly TRBD1 (6 bases). This CDR3 is 12 amino acids long. Germline V lookup: CDR1 MNHEY, CDR2 SMNVEV (reference sequence). The V gene lost 5 bases and the J gene lost 6 bases, with 8 bases spanning the gap.

The chain couples TRBV10-2 to TRBJ2-1; 8 nucleotides match TRBD2. Germline V gives CDR1 WSHSY, CDR2 SAAADI. The CDR3 runs 15 residues. V was clipped by 4 bases and J by 4 bases; unmatched bases: 6. The CDR3 nucleotides are TGCGCCAGCAGTGCTGGTAGCGGGGCATACAATGAGCAGTTCTTC. Its protein is CASSAGSGAYNEQFF.

The chain recombines TRBV6-5 with TRBJ2-5; D remains ambiguous. Per the germline V gene, CDR1 is MNHEY and CDR2 is SVGAGI. Trimming took 5 bases from V and 2 from J, leaving 9 bases between them. This CDR3 spans 13 amino acids. CDR3 DNA: TGTGCCAGCAGTCGAGCCCAACAAGAGACCCAGTACTTC. It is translated as CASSRAQQETQYF.

The gene calls are TRBV6-2 or TRBV6-3 and TRBJ1-6; 10 bases match TRBD1. The CDR3 covers 16 residues. V was pared by 6 bases and J by 4 bases, with 6 bases of the junction left unmatched. The V gene's germline CDR1 is MNHEY and CDR2 SVGEGT. CDR3 in DNA: TGTGCCAGCAGCGATGGACAGGGGGTTTATAATTCACCCCTCCACTTT. Encoded protein: CASSDGQGVYNSPLHF.

This clone is a singleton in its sample. The V and J genes are TRBV5-1 and TRBJ1-3; D uncertain. This CDR3 is 13 amino acids long. CDR1 and CDR2 from the germline V gene are SGHRS and YFSETQ. With 0 bases removed from V and 7 bases from J, the gap between germline ends came to 8 bases. In DNA form, the CDR3 reads TGCGCCAGCAGCTTGGAAGGGAGGAACACCATATATTTT. It yields the protein CASSLEGRNTIYF.